This T cell receptor beta chain came from a study of identical twins. Study results and caveats: Carriage of fewer insertions was seen in abundant cord blood beta clonotypes, whereas memory repertoires showed none. Among monozygotic twins, out-of-frame TCR alpha sharing exceeded what models predicted.

With no exceptions, donors were healthy Caucasians. This clonotype was recorded at least ten times. The antigen remains undetermined. Via MiXCR, TCRdb re-called the 5' RACE reads, giving one row per CDR3 protein. The sample shows around 240,000 distinct CDR3 sequences, 5.5% to 7% of them seen only once. These sequences were also reported in another study, on yellow fever vaccine responses in identical twins. That work states: Twins' vaccine T cell response reportedly seemed partly convergent, partly personalized.

The clonotype was recovered from a woman younger than 30 in good health. The specimen sequenced was memory (CD45RO+) T cells sorted from blood.

The DNA of the CDR3 is TGTGCCAGCAGTTTAGCCGGGACAGGGGCATATGAGCAGTTCTTC. It specifies CASSLAGTGAYEQFF. The chain carries TRBV28 and TRBJ2-1; 10 bases are shared with TRBD1. CDR3 length: 15 amino acids. The J segment lost 8 bases and the V segment lost 2 bases, leaving 6 bases of the junction unmatched. Germline V CDR1 and CDR2: MDHEN, SYDVKM. The full variable domain, in which reference TRBV28 and TRBJ2-1 provide the parts outside the CDR3, is DVKVTQSSRYLVKRTGEKVFLECVQDMDHENMFWYRQDPGLGLRLIYFSYDVKMKEKGDIPEGYSVSREKKERFSLILESASTNQTSMYLCASSLAGTGAYEQFFGPGTRLTVL.